Below are 23 T cell receptor beta chains sequenced from a single sample in a study of blood T cell repertoires in COVID-19. The protocol was immunoSEQ multiplex PCR, while the TCRdb copy is restricted to in-frame clones and leaves out a portion. In the table there are nearly 200,000 clones, around 85% of which are singletons. Sequencing used peripheral blood. These receptors were obtained from a man in his 60s with COVID-19, enrolled during active disease.

The chain employs TRBV6-5 and TRBJ2-1; no firm D call. Germline CDR1 MNHEY, CDR2 SVGAGI. This CDR3 has 13 amino acids. The V end lost 6 bases, the J end lost 6 bases, and 12 bases lay between the germline ends. CDR3 coding DNA: TGTGCCAGCAGGGAGTTTGGTTCCAATGAGCAGTTCTTC. This sequence encodes CASREFGSNEQFF.

This chain connects TRBV11-2 to TRBJ2-5; D is possibly TRBD1 (6 bases). The CDR3 spans 15 residues. The germline V and J ends were trimmed by 6 bases and 5 bases, with 19 bases remaining between them. The V gene's germline CDR1 is SGHAT and CDR2 FQNNGV. DNA for the CDR3: TGTGCCAGCAGTCTGAAACAGGGTAGCTGGGAGACCCAGTACTTC. It yields the protein CASSLKQGSWETQYF.

J is TRBJ1-5 and V is TRBV30; 9 positions agree with TRBD1. V trimming: 2 bases; J trimming: 5 bases; junction bases outside the gene matches: 7. This CDR3 is built from 15 residues. Germline CDR1 reads GTSNPN; CDR2 reads SVGIG (reference sequence). CDR3 bases: TGTGCCTGGAGTCTTCCCGGACAGGGGCATCAGCCCCAGCATTTT. Translation: CAWSLPGQGHQPQHF.

This chain uses TRBV2 with TRBJ1-2; 10 bases are shared with TRBD1. Trimming cost V 1 base and J 4 bases; bases outside gene matches: 6. Germline CDR1 SNHLY, CDR2 FYNNEI. The CDR3 sequence is 16 residues long. CDR3 amino acids: CASSEGTGGRLYGYTF. CDR3 nucleotides: TGTGCCAGCAGTGAAGGGACAGGGGGACGCCTCTATGGCTACACCTTC.

There are a few counts of this clone. The chain combines TRBV19 with TRBJ1-1; TRBD1 might be the D (5 bases). Germline assignment: CDR1 LNHDA and CDR2 SQIVND (reference sequence). The CDR3 has 15 amino acids. The germline V and J ends were trimmed by 10 bases and 0 bases, with 18 bases remaining between them. The CDR3 sequence: CATNPKQGMNTEAFF. The CDR3, as DNA: TGTGCCACCAATCCCAAGCAGGGAATGAACACTGAAGCTTTCTTT.

The rearrangement joins TRBV28 to TRBJ2-3; D may be TRBD2 (5 bases). Trimming removed 2 bases from V and 3 bases from J, with 9 bases in between. Germline V CDR1 and CDR2: MDHEN, SYDVKM. This CDR3 is 14 amino acids long. CDR3 in amino acids: CASSLAGRTDTQYF. DNA for the CDR3: TGTGCCAGCAGTTTAGCGGGTCGAACAGATACGCAGTATTTT.

The chain joins TRBV28 to TRBJ1-1; no reliable D call. Trimming removed 2 bases from V and 10 bases from J, with 11 bases in between. Germline V gives CDR1 MDHEN, CDR2 SYDVKM. CDR3 length: 12 residues. CDR3 bases: TGTGCCAGCAGTTTACCTTCGGCGGTAGCTTTCTTT. Translation gives CASSLPSAVAFF.

This chain uses TRBV6-1 with TRBJ1-1, with 10 bases fitting TRBD1. Germline V gene sequence: CDR1 MNHNS, CDR2 SASEGT. V dropped 6 bases and J dropped 0; count of bases not matched to a gene: 10. The CDR3 length is 17 residues. The CDR3 here is CASREPTGGVMNTEAFF. CDR3 nucleotide sequence: TGTGCCAGCAGGGAACCGACAGGGGGCGTAATGAACACTGAAGCTTTCTTT.

This clone came up once. The chain combines TRBV5-6 with TRBJ2-7; tentative D call: TRBD2 (5 bases). The CDR3 spans 12 residues. CDR1 SGHDT and CDR2 YYEEEE come from the germline V gene. Trimming pared 4 bases from V and 4 bases from J, leaving 9 bases between. The CDR3 region has the DNA TGTGCCAGCAGCCTCGGGATTTACGAGCAGTACTTC. Translating it yields CASSLGIYEQYF.

The chain combines TRBV14 with TRBJ2-7, with 7 bases identical to TRBD1. The CDR3 is made up of 13 amino acids. CDR1 and CDR2 (germline): SGHDN, FVKESK. V was clipped by 1 base and J by 4 bases; unmatched bases: 1. The CDR3 DNA reads TGTGCCAGCAGCCAAGTGGACAGGTACGAGCAGTACTTC. It is translated as CASSQVDRYEQYF.

The J gene is TRBJ2-3, the V gene TRBV27, with D perhaps TRBD1 (5 bases). CDR1 MNHEY and CDR2 SMNVEV come from the germline V gene (reference sequence). V lost 2 bases to trimming and J lost 11 bases, with 17 bases between them. This CDR3 contains 14 residues. In DNA, the CDR3 is TGTGCCAGCAGTTTAACGACCACCCCCCAGGGGCAGTATTTT. It translates to CASSLTTTPQGQYF.

J is TRBJ2-1 and V is TRBV4-3; D perhaps matches TRBD1 (5 bases). This CDR3 has 18 amino acids. V was shortened by 0 bases and J by 1 base, with 16 bases between the two germline ends. Per the germline V gene, CDR1 is LGHNA and CDR2 is YSLEER. The CDR3 sequence: CASSQDPRRGRSYNEQFF. The CDR3 coding sequence is TGCGCCAGCAGCCAAGACCCCAGAAGGGGCAGATCCTACAATGAGCAGTTCTTC.

V gene TRBV9 combines with J gene TRBJ1-2; maybe TRBD1 (5 bases). Germline V gene sequence: CDR1 SGDLS, CDR2 YYNGEE. V dropped 0 bases and J dropped 7 bases, with 16 bases sitting between them. The CDR3 covers 15 residues. The CDR3 DNA reads TGTGCCAGCAGCGTAGGATTTGGCAGGGCGGCTGGCTACACCTTC. It specifies CASSVGFGRAAGYTF. Full variable domain (missing parts from reference TRBV9 and TRBJ1-2): DSGVTQTPKHLITATGQRVTLRCSPRSGDLSVYWYQQSLDQGLQFLIQYYNGEERAKGNILERFSAQQFPDLHSELNLSSLELGDSALYFCASSVGFGRAAGYTFGSGTRLTVV.

This chain joins TRBV27 and TRBJ1-6, with 7 bases matching TRBD1. The CDR3 sequence is 14 residues long. The junction had 8 bases not matched to a gene; V was cut back by 6 bases and J by 9 bases. CDR1 is MNHEY, CDR2 SMNVEV, per germline (reference sequence). CDR3 residues: CASREYRGPSPLHF. The CDR3 nucleotides are TGTGCCAGCAGGGAATACAGGGGACCTTCACCCCTCCACTTT.

Concerning this clone itself: At one of its ends the junction is not consistent with the germline gene, which may arise from a read error. CDR3 nucleotides: TGTGCCAACAGCATACCGGGACAGAAGGTTAATGGCTACACCTTC. Amino acid sequence: CANSIPGQKVNGYTF. The chain couples TRBV7-9 to TRBJ1-2; TRBD1 agrees at 7 bases. The CDR3 consists of 15 residues. CDR1 and CDR2 from the germline V gene are SEHNR and FQNEAQ (reference sequence).

The chain combines TRBV2 with TRBJ2-7; TRBD2 aligns across 15 bases. CDR1 and CDR2 from the germline V gene are SNHLY and FYNNEI. With 2 bases clipped from V and 6 bases from J, the junction kept 20 bases outside the gene matches. The CDR3 runs 21 residues. The chain's CDR3 is CASSEIYSGGPGLAGGAEQYF. CDR3 DNA sequence: TGTGCCAGCAGTGAAATCTACTCAGGGGGCCCGGGACTAGCGGGAGGAGCCGAGCAGTACTTC.

The chain combines TRBV3-1 (or the pseudogene TRBV3-2) with TRBJ1-2; TRBD1 aligns across 7 bases. The ends lost 4 bases at V and 8 bases at J; junction bases unmatched: 7. The CDR3 extends over 13 amino acids. CDR1 and CDR2 from the germline V gene are LGHDT and YNNKEL (reference sequence). The CDR3 region has the DNA TGTGCCAGCAGCCCCGGGGACAGCACCGGCTACACCTTC. This sequence encodes CASSPGDSTGYTF.

This clone is a singleton in its sample. The rearrangement links TRBV19 to TRBJ1-5, with TRBD1 matching 8 bases. J lost 5 bases, V lost 11 bases, and 20 bases had no gene match. The CDR3 runs 17 residues. The germline V gene encodes CDR1 LNHDA and CDR2 SQIVND (reference sequence). The CDR3 nucleotides read TGTGCCTCTACTACCGGGACAGGATTATTAGGACATCAGCCCCAGCATTTT. The encoded protein is CASTTGTGLLGHQPQHF. The entire variable domain, with the rest obtained from reference TRBV19 and TRBJ1-5, is as follows: DGGITQSPKYLFRKEGQNVTLSCEQNLNHDAMYWYRQDPGQGLRLIYYSQIVNDFQKGDIAEGYSVSREKKESFPLTVTSAQKNPTAFYLCASTTGTGLLGHQPQHFGDGTRLSIL.

CDR3 sequence reads: CASSQFQSTEAFF. The DNA for the CDR3 is TGTGCCAGCAGCCAATTTCAGTCGACTGAAGCTTTCTTT. The V call is TRBV3-1 (or the pseudogene TRBV3-2), the J call TRBJ1-1, with D hard to call. Germline V gene data show CDR1 as LGHDT and CDR2 as YNNKEL (reference sequence). The CDR3 runs 13 residues. The V gene lost 2 bases and the J gene lost 5 bases, with 9 bases spanning the gap.

The chain combines TRBV7-3 with TRBJ2-1; TRBD2 might be the D (6 bases). This CDR3 is built from 16 residues. V was trimmed by 2 bases and J by 2 bases, leaving 13 bases between them. Germline CDR1 SGHTA, CDR2 FQGTGA. CDR3 DNA sequence: TGTGCCAGCAGCTTAGGGCCGCGGGGAACCTACAATGAGCAGTTCTTC. It encodes CASSLGPRGTYNEQFF.

The chain carries TRBV12-3 or TRBV12-4 and TRBJ1-1; tentative D call: TRBD1 (5 bases). V was clipped by 7 bases and J by 7 bases, with 16 bases between them. The CDR3 is made up of 13 amino acids. The CDR3 DNA is TGTGCCAGCACCTGGGGGGGATTCCTTGAAGCTTTCTTT. The encoded protein is CASTWGGFLEAFF.

The CDR3 DNA reads as TGTGCCAGCTCACCCGGAGGCAGCTCGAACACCGGGGAGCTGTTTTTT. It yields the protein CASSPGGSSNTGELFF. The J gene is TRBJ2-2, the V gene TRBV18; TRBD2 might be the D (5 bases). Trimming cost V 3 bases and J 0 bases, with 11 bases left between them. This CDR3 has 16 amino acids. Germline CDR1 is KGHSH and CDR2 is LQKENI.

This chain uses TRBV5-1 with TRBJ2-3; D is undetermined. Germline V lookup: CDR1 SGHRS, CDR2 YFSETQ. The CDR3 has 14 residues. Deletions cut 0 bases from V and 0 bases from J, with 5 bases between. The CDR3 here is CASSLAPSTDTQYF. In nucleotides, the CDR3 is TGCGCCAGCAGCTTGGCCCCTAGCACAGATACGCAGTATTTT.